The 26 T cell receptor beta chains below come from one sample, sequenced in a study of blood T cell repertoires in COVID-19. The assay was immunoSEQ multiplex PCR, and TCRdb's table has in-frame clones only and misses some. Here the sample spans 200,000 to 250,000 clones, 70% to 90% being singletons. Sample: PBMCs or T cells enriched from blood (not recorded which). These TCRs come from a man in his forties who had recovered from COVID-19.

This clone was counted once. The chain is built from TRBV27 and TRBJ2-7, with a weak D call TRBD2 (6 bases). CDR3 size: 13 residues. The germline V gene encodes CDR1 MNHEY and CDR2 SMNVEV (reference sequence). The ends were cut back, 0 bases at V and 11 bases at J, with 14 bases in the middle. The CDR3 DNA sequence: TGTGCCAGCAGTTTATCGGTGACTACGGGGGAGTACTTC. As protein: CASSLSVTTGEYF.

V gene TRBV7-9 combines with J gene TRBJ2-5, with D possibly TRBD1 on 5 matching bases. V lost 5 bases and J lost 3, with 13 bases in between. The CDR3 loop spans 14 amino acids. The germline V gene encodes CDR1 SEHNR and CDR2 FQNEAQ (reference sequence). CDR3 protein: CASSVLSGKETQYF. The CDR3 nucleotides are TGTGCCAGCAGCGTCCTTTCAGGGAAAGAGACCCAGTACTTC.

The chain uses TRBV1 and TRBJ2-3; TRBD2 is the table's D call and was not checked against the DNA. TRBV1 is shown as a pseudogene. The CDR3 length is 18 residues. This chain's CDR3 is CTSSRLEFAGGGTDTQYF. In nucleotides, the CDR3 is TGCACCAGCAGCCGTCTAGAATTCGCGGGGGGGGGCACAGATACGCAGTATTTT.

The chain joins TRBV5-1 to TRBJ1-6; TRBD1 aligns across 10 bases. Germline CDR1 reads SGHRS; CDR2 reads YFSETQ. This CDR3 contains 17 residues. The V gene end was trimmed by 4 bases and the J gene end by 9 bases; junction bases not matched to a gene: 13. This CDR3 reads CASSQRGRGQGGSPLHF. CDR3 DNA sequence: TGCGCCAGCAGCCAGAGGGGCCGCGGACAGGGGGGTTCACCCCTCCACTTT.

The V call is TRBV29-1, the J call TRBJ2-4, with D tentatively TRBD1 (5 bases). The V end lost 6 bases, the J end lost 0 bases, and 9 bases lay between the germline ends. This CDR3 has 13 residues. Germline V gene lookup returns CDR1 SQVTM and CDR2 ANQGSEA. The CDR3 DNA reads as TGCAGCGTGGGGCGTGGAGCCAAAAACATTCAGTACTTC. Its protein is CSVGRGAKNIQYF.

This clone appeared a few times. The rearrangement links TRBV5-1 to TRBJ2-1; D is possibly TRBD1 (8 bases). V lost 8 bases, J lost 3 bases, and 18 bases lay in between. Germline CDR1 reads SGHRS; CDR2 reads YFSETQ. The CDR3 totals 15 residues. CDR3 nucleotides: TGCGCCAGTACACCTACAGGGGGGGACTACAATGAGCAGTTCTTC. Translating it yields CASTPTGGDYNEQFF.

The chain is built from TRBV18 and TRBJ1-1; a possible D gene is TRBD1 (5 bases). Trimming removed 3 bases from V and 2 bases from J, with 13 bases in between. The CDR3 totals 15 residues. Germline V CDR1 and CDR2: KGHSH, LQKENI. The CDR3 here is CASSPVGGVNTEAFF. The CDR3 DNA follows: TGTGCCAGCTCACCGGTCGGGGGTGTAAACACTGAAGCTTTCTTT.

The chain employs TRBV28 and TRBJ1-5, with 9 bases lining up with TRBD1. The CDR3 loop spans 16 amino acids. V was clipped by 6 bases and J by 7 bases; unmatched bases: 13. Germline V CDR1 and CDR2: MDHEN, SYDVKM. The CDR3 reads CASSSSHGTGIQPQHF. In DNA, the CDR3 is TGTGCCAGCAGCTCCTCACACGGGACAGGGATCCAGCCCCAGCATTTT.

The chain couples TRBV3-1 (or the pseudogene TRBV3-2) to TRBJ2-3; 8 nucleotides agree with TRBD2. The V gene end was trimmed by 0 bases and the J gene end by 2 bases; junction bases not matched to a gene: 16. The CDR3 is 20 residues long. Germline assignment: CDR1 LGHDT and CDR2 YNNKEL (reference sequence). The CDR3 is CASSQEVGPPAGAHTDTQYF. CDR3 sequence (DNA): TGTGCCAGCAGCCAAGAAGTAGGACCCCCAGCGGGGGCCCACACAGATACGCAGTATTTT.

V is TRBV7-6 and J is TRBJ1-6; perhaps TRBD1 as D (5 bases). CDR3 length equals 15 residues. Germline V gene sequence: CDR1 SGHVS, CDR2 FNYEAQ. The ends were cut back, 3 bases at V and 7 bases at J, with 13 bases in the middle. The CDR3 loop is CASSFRTAGNSPLHF. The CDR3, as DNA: TGTGCCAGCAGCTTTCGTACGGCAGGGAATTCACCCCTCCACTTT.

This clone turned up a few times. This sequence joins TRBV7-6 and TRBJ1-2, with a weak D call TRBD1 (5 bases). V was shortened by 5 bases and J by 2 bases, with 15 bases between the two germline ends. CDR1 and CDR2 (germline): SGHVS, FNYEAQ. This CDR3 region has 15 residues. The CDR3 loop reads CASSLRRGENYGYTF. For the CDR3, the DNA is TGTGCCAGCAGCCTACGAAGGGGCGAGAACTATGGCTACACCTTC.

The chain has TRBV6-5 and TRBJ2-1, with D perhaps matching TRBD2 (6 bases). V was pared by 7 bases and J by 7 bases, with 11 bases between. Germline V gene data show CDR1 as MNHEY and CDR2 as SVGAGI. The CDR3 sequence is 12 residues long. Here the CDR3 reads CASTNSGNEQFF. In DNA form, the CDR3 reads TGTGCCAGCACCAATAGCGGAAATGAGCAGTTCTTC.

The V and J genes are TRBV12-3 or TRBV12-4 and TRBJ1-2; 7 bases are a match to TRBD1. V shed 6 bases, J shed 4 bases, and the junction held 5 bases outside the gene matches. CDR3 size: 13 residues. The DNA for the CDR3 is TGTGCCAGCAGGGGACAGACTAGCTATGGCTACACCTTC. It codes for CASRGQTSYGYTF.

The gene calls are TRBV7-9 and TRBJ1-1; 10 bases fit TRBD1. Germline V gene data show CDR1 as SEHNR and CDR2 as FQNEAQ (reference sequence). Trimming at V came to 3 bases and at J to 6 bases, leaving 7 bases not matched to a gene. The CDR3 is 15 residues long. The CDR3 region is CASSFVDRGLAEAFF. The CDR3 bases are TGTGCCAGCAGCTTCGTTGACAGGGGGCTTGCTGAAGCTTTCTTT.

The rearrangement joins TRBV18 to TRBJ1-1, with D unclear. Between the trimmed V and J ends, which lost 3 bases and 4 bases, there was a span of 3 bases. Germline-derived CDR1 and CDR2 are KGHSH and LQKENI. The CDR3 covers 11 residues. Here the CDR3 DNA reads TGTGCCAGCTCACCCTCCACTGAAGCTTTCTTT. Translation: CASSPSTEAFF. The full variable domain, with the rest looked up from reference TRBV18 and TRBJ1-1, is NAGVMQNPRHLVRRRGQEARLRCSPMKGHSHVYWYRQLPEEGLKFMVYLQKENIIDESGMPKERFSAEFPKEGPSILRIQQVVRGDSAAYFCASSPSTEAFFGQGTRLTVV.

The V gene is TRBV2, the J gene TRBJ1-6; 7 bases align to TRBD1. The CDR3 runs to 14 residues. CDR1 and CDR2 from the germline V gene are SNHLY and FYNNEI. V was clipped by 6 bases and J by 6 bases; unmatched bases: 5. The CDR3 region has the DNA TGTGCCAGCAGGGGACAGATCGTTAATTCACCCCTCCACTTT. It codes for CASRGQIVNSPLHF.

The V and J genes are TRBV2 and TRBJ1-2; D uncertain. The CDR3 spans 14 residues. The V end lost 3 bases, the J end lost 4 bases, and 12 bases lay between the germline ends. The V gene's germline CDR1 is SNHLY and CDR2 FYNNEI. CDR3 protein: CASSDVGIVYGYTF. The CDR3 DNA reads TGTGCCAGCAGTGACGTGGGCATAGTCTATGGCTACACCTTC.

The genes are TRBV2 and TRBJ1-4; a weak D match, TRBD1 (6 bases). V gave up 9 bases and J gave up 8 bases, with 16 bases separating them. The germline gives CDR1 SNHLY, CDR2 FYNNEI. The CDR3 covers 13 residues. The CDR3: CASETGLGEKLFF. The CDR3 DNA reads TGTGCCAGTGAAACAGGGCTCGGAGAAAAACTGTTTTTT.

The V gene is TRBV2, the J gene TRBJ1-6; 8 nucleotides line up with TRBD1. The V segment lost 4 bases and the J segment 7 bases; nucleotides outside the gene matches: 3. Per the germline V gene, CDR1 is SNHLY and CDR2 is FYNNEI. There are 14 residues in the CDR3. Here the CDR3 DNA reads TGTGCCAGCAGTGGACAGGGGAGAAATTCACCCCTCCACTTT. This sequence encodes CASSGQGRNSPLHF.

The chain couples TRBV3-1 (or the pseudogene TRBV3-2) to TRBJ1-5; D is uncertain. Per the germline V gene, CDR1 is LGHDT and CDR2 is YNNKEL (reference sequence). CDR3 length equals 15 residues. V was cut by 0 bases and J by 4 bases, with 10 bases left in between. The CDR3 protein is CASSQEWAANQPQHF. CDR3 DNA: TGTGCCAGCAGCCAAGAGTGGGCAGCAAATCAGCCCCAGCATTTT.

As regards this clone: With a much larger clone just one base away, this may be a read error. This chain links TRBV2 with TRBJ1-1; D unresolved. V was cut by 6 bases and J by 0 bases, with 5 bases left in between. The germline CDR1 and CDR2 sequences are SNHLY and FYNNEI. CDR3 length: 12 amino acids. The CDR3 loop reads CASSQMNTEAFF. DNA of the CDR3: TGTGCCAGCAGCCAAATGAACACTGAAGCTTTCTTT.

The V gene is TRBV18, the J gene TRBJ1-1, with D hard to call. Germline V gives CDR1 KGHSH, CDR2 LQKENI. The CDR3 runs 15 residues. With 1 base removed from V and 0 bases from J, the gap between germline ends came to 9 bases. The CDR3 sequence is CASSPLPQVNTEAFF. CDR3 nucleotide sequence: TGTGCCAGCTCACCACTTCCCCAGGTGAACACTGAAGCTTTCTTT.

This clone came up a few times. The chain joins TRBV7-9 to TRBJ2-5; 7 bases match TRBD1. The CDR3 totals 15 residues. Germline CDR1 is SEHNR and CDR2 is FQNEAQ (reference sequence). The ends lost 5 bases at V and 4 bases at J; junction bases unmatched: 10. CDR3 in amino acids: CASSPHDRVGETQYF. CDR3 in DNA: TGTGCCAGCAGCCCACATGACAGGGTAGGAGAGACCCAGTACTTC.

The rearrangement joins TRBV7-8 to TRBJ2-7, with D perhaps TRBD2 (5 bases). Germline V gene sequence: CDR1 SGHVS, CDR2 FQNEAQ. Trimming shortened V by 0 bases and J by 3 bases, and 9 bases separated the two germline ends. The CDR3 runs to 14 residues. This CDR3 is CASSLAGADYEQYF. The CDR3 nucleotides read TGTGCCAGCAGCTTAGCGGGAGCCGACTACGAGCAGTACTTC.

The CDR3 region has the DNA TGTGCCAGCTCACCGGGTGGGCACGGCTATGGCTACACCTTC. It codes for CASSPGGHGYGYTF. V gene TRBV18 combines with J gene TRBJ1-2; D is unclear. The CDR3 length is 14 residues. The germline V gene has CDR1 KGHSH and CDR2 LQKENI. Trimming took off 3 bases at V and 4 bases at J, with 12 bases between the two ends.

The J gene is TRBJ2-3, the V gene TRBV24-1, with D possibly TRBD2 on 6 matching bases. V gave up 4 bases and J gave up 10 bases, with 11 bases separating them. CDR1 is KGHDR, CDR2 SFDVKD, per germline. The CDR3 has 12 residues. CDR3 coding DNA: TGTGCCACCAGTGACAATGGGACTCCGCAGTATTTT. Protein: CATSDNGTPQYF.